The entry below describes one T cell receptor (beta chain). The data belong to a study of shared clonotypes between healthy human individuals. Naive CD8 isolation took CD45RO-negative cells positively selected for CCR7 and excluded terminally differentiated effector memory CD45RA+ cells. Caucasian adults living in Nashville, Tennessee, provided all samples. The CDR3 totals 12 residues. Trimming shortened V by 6 bases and J by 8 bases, and 13 bases separated the two germline ends. Germline assignment: CDR1 MDHEN and CDR2 SYDVKM. Replicate PCRs from sorted subsets contained approximately 200 ng DNA, which is 30,000 to 35,000 T cell genomes. In the authors' workflow: ImmunoSEQ gave junction-only sequences without quality scores, so filtering differed. The data were produced by immunoSEQ multiplex PCR, yet TCRdb's version contains in-frame clones alone and is incomplete. V and J calls and clone size are as listed in that table; D and trimming were resolved from the DNA. The table shows around 1.9 million clones, with just over 90% occurring only once.

Sequences were obtained from naive CD8+ T cells from PBMCs. The TCR comes from a young man in good health. Some clones in this sample may be carry-over from other donors' samples. The rearrangement joins TRBV28 to TRBJ1-2; D is undetermined. This CDR3 is CASSSRSPGYTF. The CDR3 nucleotides read TGTGCCAGCAGCTCCAGGTCCCCCGGCTACACCTTC.